The 6 T cell receptor beta chains below were found in one sample sequenced in a study of early T cells in non-severe SARS-CoV-2 infection. Each CDR3 protein is one row after TCRdb ran MiXCR on the 5' RACE reads. Of 80,000 to 95,000 distinct CDR3 sequences in the sample, more than 13% were seen once. The sequencing sample was made of whole blood. The receptors originated from an adult who was a healthcare worker with PCR-confirmed SARS-CoV-2 infection or an uninfected control (not recorded which).

V usage is TRBV24-1 and J usage is TRBJ2-2, with D possibly matching TRBD2 (7 bases). CDR3 length: 16 amino acids. V lost 4 bases, J lost 0 bases, and 11 bases lay in between. Germline assignment: CDR1 KGHDR and CDR2 SFDVKD. CDR3 sequence reads: CATSDPGGPNTGELFF. DNA of the CDR3: TGTGCCACCAGTGACCCCGGGGGGCCGAACACCGGGGAGCTGTTTTTT.

The rearrangement joins TRBV20-1 to TRBJ2-5; D not certain. The ends were cut back, 3 bases at V and 2 bases at J, with 13 bases in the middle. Germline assignment: CDR1 DFQATT and CDR2 SNEGSKA (reference sequence). CDR3 length equals 14 residues. The CDR3: CSASPLGYQETQYF. The DNA of the CDR3 is TGCAGTGCTAGCCCCCTAGGTTATCAAGAGACCCAGTACTTC.

This clonotype was seen at least ten times. V is TRBV5-1 and J is TRBJ1-1; D unresolved. This CDR3 contains 14 residues. Germline V gene data show CDR1 as SGHRS and CDR2 as YFSETQ. The V and J ends lost 6 bases and 0 bases respectively, with 12 bases between them. Written as DNA, the CDR3 is TGCGCCAGCACCCATGGGCATATGAACACTGAAGCTTTCTTT. Translated: CASTHGHMNTEAFF.

The rearrangement joins TRBV15 to TRBJ2-3; no reliable D call. Germline loops: CDR1 LNHNV, CDR2 YYDKDF (reference sequence). Trimming shortened V by 1 base and J by 5 bases, and 7 bases separated the two germline ends. The CDR3 is made up of 13 amino acids. The CDR3 DNA reads as TGTGCCACCAGCAGAGTCGTTCGAGATACGCAGTATTTT. This codes for CATSRVVRDTQYF.

V is TRBV19 and J is TRBJ2-5; 7 nucleotides align to TRBD2. CDR1 is LNHDA, CDR2 SQIVND, per germline (reference sequence). The J segment lost 6 bases and the V segment lost 4 bases, leaving 8 bases of the junction unmatched. The CDR3 covers 14 residues. The CDR3 protein is CASSTPGLIKTQYF. The CDR3 DNA is TGTGCCAGTAGTACGCCGGGACTAATAAAGACCCAGTACTTC.

On this clonotype: A much larger clone is a single base away; this may be a read error. The chain couples TRBV11-2 to TRBJ2-7; no clear D gene. The CDR3 is 11 amino acids. Germline values: CDR1 SGHAT, CDR2 FQNNGV. Trimming removed 5 bases from V and 0 bases from J, with 2 bases in between. The CDR3 DNA follows: TGTGCCAGCAGCGTCTCCTACGAGCAGTACTTC. Translated: CASSVSYEQYF.